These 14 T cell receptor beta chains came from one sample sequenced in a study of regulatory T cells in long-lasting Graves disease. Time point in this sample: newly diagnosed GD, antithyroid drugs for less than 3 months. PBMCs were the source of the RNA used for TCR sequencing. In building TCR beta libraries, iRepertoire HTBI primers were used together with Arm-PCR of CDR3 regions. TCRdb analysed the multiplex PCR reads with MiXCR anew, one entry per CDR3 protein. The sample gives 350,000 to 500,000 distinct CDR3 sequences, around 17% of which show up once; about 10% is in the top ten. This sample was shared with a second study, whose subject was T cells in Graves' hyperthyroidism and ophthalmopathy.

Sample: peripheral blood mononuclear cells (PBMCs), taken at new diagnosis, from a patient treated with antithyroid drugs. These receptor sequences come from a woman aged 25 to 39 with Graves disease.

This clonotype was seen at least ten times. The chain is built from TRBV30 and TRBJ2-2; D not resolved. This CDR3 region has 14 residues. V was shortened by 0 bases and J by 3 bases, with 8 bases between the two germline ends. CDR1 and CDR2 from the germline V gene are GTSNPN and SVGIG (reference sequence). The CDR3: CAWSVIVDTGELFF. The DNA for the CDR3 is TGTGCCTGGAGTGTCATCGTCGACACCGGGGAGCTGTTTTTT.

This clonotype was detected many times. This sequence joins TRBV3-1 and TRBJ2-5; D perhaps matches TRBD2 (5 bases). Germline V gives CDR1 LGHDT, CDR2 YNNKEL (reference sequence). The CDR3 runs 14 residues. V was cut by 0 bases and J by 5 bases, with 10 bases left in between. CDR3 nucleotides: TGTGCCAGCAGCCAAGATGCCGGGGATGAGACCCAGTACTTC. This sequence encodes CASSQDAGDETQYF.

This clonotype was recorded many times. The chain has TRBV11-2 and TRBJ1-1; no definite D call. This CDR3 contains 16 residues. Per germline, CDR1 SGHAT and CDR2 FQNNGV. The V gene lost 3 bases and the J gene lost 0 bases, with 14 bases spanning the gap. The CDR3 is CASSLGRPVMNTEAFF. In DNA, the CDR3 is TGTGCCAGCAGCTTGGGGAGGCCGGTTATGAACACTGAAGCTTTCTTT.

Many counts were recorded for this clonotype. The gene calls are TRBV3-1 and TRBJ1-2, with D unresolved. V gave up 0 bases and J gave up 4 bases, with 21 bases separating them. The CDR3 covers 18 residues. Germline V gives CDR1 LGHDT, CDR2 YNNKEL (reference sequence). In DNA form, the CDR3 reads TGTGCCAGCAGCCAAGATGTCTCGGGGAGGGCGCGGGCCTATGGCTACACCTTC. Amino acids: CASSQDVSGRARAYGYTF.

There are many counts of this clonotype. Written as DNA, the CDR3 is TGTGCCAGCAGCTTAGCGCCGACTAGCGGGAAGGAGCAGTTCTTC. Protein: CASSLAPTSGKEQFF. The gene calls are TRBV11-2 and TRBJ2-1, with 11 bases fitting TRBD2. The CDR3 runs to 15 residues. With V trimmed by 1 base and J by 10 bases, 6 bases remained unmatched. CDR1 SGHAT and CDR2 FQNNGV come from the germline V gene.

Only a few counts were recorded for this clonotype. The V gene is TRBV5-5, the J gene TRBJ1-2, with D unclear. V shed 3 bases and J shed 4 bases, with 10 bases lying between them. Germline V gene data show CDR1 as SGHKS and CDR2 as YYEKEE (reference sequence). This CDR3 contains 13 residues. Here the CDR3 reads CASSSQTRYGYTF. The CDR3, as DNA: TGTGCCAGCAGCTCACAAACACGCTATGGCTACACCTTC.

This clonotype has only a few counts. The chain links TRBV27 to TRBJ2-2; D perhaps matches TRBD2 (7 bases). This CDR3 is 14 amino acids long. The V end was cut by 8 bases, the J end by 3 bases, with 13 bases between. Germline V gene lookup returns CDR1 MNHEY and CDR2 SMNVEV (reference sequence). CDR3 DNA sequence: TGTGCCAGCGGAGGGGGGGTCGACACCGGGGAGCTGTTTTTT. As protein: CASGGGVDTGELFF.

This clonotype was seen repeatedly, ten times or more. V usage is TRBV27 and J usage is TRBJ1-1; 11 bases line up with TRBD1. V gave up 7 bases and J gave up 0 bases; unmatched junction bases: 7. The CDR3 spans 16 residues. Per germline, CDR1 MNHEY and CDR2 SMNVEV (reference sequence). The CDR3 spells CASMRDRGVMNTEAFF. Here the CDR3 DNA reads TGTGCCAGCATGAGGGACAGGGGGGTCATGAACACTGAAGCTTTCTTT.

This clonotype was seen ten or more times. CDR3 nucleotide sequence: TGTGCCAGCAGTTTTTTACCCGGGACTAGCGGAGGAAATACCTACGAGCAGTACTTC. Translating gives CASSFLPGTSGGNTYEQYF. This chain connects TRBV28 to TRBJ2-7; 11 nucleotides agree with TRBD2. The CDR3 spans 19 residues. CDR1 MDHEN and CDR2 SYDVKM come from the germline V gene. Trimming at V came to 3 bases and at J to 2 bases, leaving 15 bases not matched to a gene.

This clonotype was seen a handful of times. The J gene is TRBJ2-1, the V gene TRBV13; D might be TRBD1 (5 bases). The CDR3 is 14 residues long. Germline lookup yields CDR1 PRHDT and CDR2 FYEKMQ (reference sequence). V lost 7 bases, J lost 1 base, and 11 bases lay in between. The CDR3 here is CASNQGQSYNEQFF. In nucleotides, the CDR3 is TGTGCCAGCAATCAGGGCCAATCCTACAATGAGCAGTTCTTC.

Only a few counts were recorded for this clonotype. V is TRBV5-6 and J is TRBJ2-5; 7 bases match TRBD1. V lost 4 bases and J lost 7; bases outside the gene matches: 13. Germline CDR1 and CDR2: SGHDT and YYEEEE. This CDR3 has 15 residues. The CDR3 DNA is TGTGCCAGCAGCGTCGACAGGGCGCCGTGGGTGACCCAGTACTTC. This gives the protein CASSVDRAPWVTQYF.

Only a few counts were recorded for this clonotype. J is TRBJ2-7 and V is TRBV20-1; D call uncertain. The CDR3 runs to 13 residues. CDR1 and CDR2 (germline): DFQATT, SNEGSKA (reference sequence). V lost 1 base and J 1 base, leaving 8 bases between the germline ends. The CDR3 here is CSARVPGSYEQYF. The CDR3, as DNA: TGCAGTGCTAGAGTTCCCGGGTCCTACGAGCAGTACTTC.

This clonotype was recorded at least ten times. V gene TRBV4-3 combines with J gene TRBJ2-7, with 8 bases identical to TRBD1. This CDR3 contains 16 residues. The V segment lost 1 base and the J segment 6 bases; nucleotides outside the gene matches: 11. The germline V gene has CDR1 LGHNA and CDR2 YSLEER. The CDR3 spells CASSQGPTGGLVEQYF. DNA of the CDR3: TGCGCCAGCAGCCAAGGCCCCACAGGGGGGCTGGTCGAGCAGTACTTC.

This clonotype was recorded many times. DNA for the CDR3: TGCAGTGCTAGCGGGACAGGAACCGAAAAACTGTTTTTT. Its protein product is CSASGTGTEKLFF. The chain combines TRBV20-1 with TRBJ1-4; 8 positions match TRBD1. The CDR3 consists of 13 residues. V trimming: 3 bases; J trimming: 8 bases; junction bases outside the gene matches: 5. Germline-derived CDR1 and CDR2 are DFQATT and SNEGSKA (reference sequence).